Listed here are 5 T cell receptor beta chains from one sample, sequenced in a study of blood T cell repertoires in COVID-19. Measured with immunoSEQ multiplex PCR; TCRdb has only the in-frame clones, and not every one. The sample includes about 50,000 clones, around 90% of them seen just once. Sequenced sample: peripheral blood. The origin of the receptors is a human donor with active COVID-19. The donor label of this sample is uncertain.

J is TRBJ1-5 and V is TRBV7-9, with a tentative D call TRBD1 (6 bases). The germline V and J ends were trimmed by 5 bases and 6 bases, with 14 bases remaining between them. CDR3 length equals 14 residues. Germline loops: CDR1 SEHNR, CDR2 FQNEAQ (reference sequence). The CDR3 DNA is TGTGCCAGCAGCGACCACAGGGACGGTCAGCCCCAGCATTTT. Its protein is CASSDHRDGQPQHF.

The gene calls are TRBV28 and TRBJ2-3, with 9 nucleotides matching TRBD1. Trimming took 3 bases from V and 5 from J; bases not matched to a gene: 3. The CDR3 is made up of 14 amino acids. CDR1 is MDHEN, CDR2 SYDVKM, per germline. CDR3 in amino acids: CASSLGQGIDTQYF. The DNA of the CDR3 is TGTGCCAGCAGTTTGGGACAGGGAATAGATACGCAGTATTTT.

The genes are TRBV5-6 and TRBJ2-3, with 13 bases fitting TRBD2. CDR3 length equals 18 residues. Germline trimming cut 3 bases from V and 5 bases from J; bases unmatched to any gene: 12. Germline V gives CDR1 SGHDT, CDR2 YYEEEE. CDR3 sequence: CASSSPGTSGTLRDTQYF. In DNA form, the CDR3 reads TGTGCCAGCAGCTCCCCTGGGACTAGCGGGACCTTAAGAGATACGCAGTATTTT.

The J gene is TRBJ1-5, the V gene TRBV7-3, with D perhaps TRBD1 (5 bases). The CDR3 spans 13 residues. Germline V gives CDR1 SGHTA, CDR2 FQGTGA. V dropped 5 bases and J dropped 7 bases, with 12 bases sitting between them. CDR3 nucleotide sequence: TGTGCCAGCAGCCAGGGTGCTAACCAGCCCCAGCATTTT. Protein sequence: CASSQGANQPQHF.

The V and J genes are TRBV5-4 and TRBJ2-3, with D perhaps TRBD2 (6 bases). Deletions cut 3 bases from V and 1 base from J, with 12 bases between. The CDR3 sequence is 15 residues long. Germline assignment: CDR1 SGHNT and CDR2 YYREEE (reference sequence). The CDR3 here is CASSSGTFRTDTQYF. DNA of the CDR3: TGTGCCAGCAGCTCCGGGACTTTCCGCACAGATACGCAGTATTTT.